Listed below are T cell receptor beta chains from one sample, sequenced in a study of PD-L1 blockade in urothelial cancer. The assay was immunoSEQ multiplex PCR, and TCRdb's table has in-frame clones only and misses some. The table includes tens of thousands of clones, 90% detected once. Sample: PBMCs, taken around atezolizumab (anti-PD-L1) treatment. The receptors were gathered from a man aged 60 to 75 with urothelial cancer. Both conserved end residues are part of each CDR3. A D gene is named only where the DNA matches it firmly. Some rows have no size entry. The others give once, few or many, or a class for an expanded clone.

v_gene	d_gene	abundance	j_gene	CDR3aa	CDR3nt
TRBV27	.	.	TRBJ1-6	CASRRMTDHSYNSPLHF	TGTGCCAGCAGACGAATGACAGACCACTCCTATAATTCACCCCTCCACTTT
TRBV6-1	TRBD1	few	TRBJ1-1	CASRVTTGGPEAFF	TGTGCCAGCAGGGTTACGACAGGGGGACCTGAAGCTTTCTTT
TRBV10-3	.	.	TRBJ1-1	CAISEFVQEQMNTEAFF	TGTGCCATCAGTGAGTTTGTACAGGAACAAATGAACACTGAAGCTTTCTTT
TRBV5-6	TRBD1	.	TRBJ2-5	CASSFPGTGDLETQYF	TGTGCCAGCAGCTTCCCCGGGACAGGGGATCTAGAGACCCAGTACTTC
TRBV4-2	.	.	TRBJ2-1	CASSQDRGSFRGEQFF	TGTGCCAGCAGCCAAGATCGAGGCTCTTTTAGGGGTGAGCAGTTCTTC
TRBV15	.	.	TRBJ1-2	CATSRTQGGTRGYGYTF	TGTGCCACCAGCAGAACACAAGGAGGAACCCGTGGCTATGGCTACACCTTC
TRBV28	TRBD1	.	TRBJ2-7	CASSLAQGQAYEQYF	TGTGCCAGCAGTTTGGCCCAGGGACAGGCCTACGAGCAGTACTTC
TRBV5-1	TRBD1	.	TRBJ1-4	CASSQAGTGDEKLFF	TGCGCCAGCAGCCAGGCCGGGACAGGGGATGAAAAACTGTTTTTT
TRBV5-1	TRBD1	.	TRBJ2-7	CASSLGTGSDEQYF	TGCGCCAGCAGCTTGGGGACAGGGTCGGACGAGCAGTACTTC
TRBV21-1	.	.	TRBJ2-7	CASSVGQGTPNDDEQYF	.
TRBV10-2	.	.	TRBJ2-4	CASSESSSYLAKNIQYF	TGCGCCAGCAGTGAGTCGAGTAGTTATCTAGCCAAAAACATTCAGTACTTC
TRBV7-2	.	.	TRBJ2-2	CASTPRRSLTGELFF	TGTGCCAGCACCCCACGGAGGAGCCTCACCGGGGAGCTGTTTTTT
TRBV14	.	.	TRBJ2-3	CASSQDRLQAVGLSTDTQYF	TGTGCCAGCAGCCAAGATCGGTTGCAGGCCGTTGGACTCAGCACAGATACGCAGTATTTT
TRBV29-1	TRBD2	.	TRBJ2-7	CSVRIAGGPNEQYF	TGCAGCGTCCGTATAGCGGGAGGGCCTAACGAGCAGTACTTC
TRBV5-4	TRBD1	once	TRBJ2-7	CASNRGQVSGSSYEQYF	TGTGCCAGCAACCGGGGACAGGTCAGTGGGAGCTCCTACGAGCAGTACTTC
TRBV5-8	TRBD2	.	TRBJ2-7	CASSFDLAGGLGEQYF	TGTGCCAGCAGCTTCGATCTAGCGGGGGGGCTGGGCGAGCAGTACTTC
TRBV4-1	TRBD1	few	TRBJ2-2	CASSHRQGRGGELFF	TGCGCCAGCAGCCACCGACAGGGTAGGGGCGGGGAGCTGTTTTTT
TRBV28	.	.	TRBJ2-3	CASSFDIPGDTQYF	TGTGCCAGCAGTTTTGACATCCCTGGGGATACGCAGTATTTT
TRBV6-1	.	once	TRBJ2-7	CASSDDSSYEQYF	TGTGCCAGCAGTGACGACAGCTCCTACGAGCAGTACTTC
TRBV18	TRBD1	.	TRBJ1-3	CASSRDRVDSGNTIYF	TGTGCCAGCTCACGTGACAGGGTCGACTCTGGAAACACCATATATTTT
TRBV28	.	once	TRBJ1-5	CASSSPRVNQPQHF	TGTGCCAGCAGTTCTCCCAGGGTTAATCAGCCCCAGCATTTT
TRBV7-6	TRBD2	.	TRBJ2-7	CASSAVGLDLEQYF	TGTGCCAGCAGCGCAGTGGGACTAGATCTCGAGCAGTACTTC
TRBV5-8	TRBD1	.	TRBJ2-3	CASSRWDRGSTDTQYF	TGTGCCAGCAGCCGTTGGGACAGGGGAAGCACAGATACGCAGTATTTT
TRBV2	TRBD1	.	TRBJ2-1	CASSARQGNYNEQFF	TGTGCCAGCAGTGCAAGACAGGGCAATTACAATGAGCAGTTCTTC
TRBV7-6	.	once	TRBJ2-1	CASSATSISYNEQFF	TGTGCCAGCAGCGCTACTAGCATCTCCTACAATGAGCAGTTCTTC
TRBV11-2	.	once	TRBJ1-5	CASSPRGKGNNQPQHF	TGTGCCAGCAGCCCCCGGGGGAAGGGGAACAATCAGCCCCAGCATTTT
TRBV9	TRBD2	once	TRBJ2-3	CASSGGFGLADTDTQYF	TGTGCCAGCAGCGGAGGGTTCGGACTAGCGGACACAGATACGCAGTATTTT
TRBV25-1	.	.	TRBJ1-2	CASSGTGGYTF	TGTGCCAGCAGTGGGACGGGAGGCTACACCTTC
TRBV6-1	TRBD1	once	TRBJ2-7	CASNSGTGGIYEQYF	TGTGCCAGCAATAGTGGGACAGGGGGCATTTACGAGCAGTACTTC
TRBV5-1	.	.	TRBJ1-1	CASRPEYRAWGEGTEAFF	TGCGCCAGTCGCCCTGAATACCGGGCCTGGGGTGAGGGTACTGAAGCTTTCTTT
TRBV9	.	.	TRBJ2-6	CASSSGGTGGANVLTF	TGTGCCAGCAGCTCAGGGGGGACCGGTGGGGCCAACGTCCTGACTTTC
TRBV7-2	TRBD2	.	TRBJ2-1	CASSPFRASGWSSYNEQFF	TGTGCCAGCAGCCCATTCAGGGCTAGCGGGTGGAGCTCCTACAATGAGCAGTTCTTC
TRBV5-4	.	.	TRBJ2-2	CASSSPGGRGNTGELFF	TGTGCCAGCAGCTCCCCCGGTGGGCGGGGCAACACCGGGGAGCTGTTTTTT
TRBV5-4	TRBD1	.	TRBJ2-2	CASSRETGGVNTGELFF	TGTGCCAGCAGCCGGGAGACAGGGGGCGTGAACACCGGGGAGCTGTTTTTT
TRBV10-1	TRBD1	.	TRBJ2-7	CASRGQGTYEQYF	TGCGCCAGCAGGGGACAGGGTACCTACGAGCAGTACTTC
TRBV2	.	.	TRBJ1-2	CASSEGGFGYTF	TGTGCCAGCAGTGAGGGGGGTTTTGGCTACACCTTC
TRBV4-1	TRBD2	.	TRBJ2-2	CASSQLGLAGGPNTGELFF	TGCGCCAGCAGCCAATTAGGACTAGCGGGAGGGCCAAACACCGGGGAGCTGTTTTTT